The 20 T cell receptor beta chains listed next were all sequenced from one sample in a study of blood T cell repertoires in COVID-19. Here immunoSEQ multiplex PCR was the method, and the copy in TCRdb shows in-frame clones only, minus some. In the table there are around 240,000 clones, around 86% of which are singletons. What was sequenced was peripheral blood. These receptors were obtained from a woman aged 25 to 39 who had recovered from COVID-19.

V is TRBV11-2 and J is TRBJ2-5, with D unresolved. Germline V CDR1 and CDR2: SGHAT, FQNNGV. Trimming took 4 bases from V and 2 from J, leaving 11 bases between them. The CDR3 spans 14 residues. The CDR3 reads CASSSYDSQETQYF. As DNA, the CDR3 is TGTGCCAGCAGCTCCTACGACTCACAAGAGACCCAGTACTTC.

In DNA, the CDR3 is TGTGCCAGCAGCCCCCCCTCCATGAGGATTAACTATGGCTACACCTTC. Residues: CASSPPSMRINYGYTF. V and J are TRBV7-9 and TRBJ1-2; D remains unclear. Germline CDR1 SEHNR, CDR2 FQNEAQ (reference sequence). With 5 bases removed from V and 1 base from J, the gap between germline ends came to 17 bases. The CDR3 is 16 residues long.

The genes are TRBV19 and TRBJ1-1; possibly TRBD1 for D (5 bases). Germline CDR1 LNHDA, CDR2 SQIVND (reference sequence). V was shortened by 8 bases and J by 5 bases, with 21 bases between the two germline ends. CDR3 length: 15 amino acids. In DNA, the CDR3 is TGTGCCAGTCTGCATTTCTTTAGGGGCAATACTGAAGCTTTCTTT. Translation gives CASLHFFRGNTEAFF.

This clone turned up a few times. The V and J genes are TRBV5-6 and TRBJ1-5; D unclear. V lost 1 base to trimming and J lost 0 bases, with 8 bases between them. The CDR3 consists of 15 residues. CDR1 and CDR2 (germline): SGHDT, YYEEEE. CDR3 loop: CASSLTANSNQPQHF. The CDR3 coding sequence is TGTGCCAGCAGCTTGACAGCTAATAGCAATCAGCCCCAGCATTTT. Supplemented by reference TRBV5-6 and TRBJ1-5, the full variable domain reads DAGVTQSPTHLIKTRGQQVTLRCSPKSGHDTVSWYQQALGQGPQFIFQYYEEEERQRGNFPDRFSGHQFPNYSSELNVNALLLGDSALYLCASSLTANSNQPQHFGDGTRLSIL.

A single count supports this clone. The chain combines TRBV25-1 with TRBJ1-1, with D hard to call. The CDR3 runs 12 residues. Trimming took off 5 bases at V and 4 bases at J, with 8 bases between the two ends. The germline gives CDR1 MGHDK, CDR2 SYGVNS. This CDR3 reads CASSMGRTEAFF. The CDR3 DNA sequence: TGTGCCAGCAGTATGGGCCGCACTGAAGCTTTCTTT.

CDR3 in DNA: TGTGCCAGCTCACCACTACAGGGTAAATCCTACGAGCAGTACTTC. It specifies CASSPLQGKSYEQYF. The chain has TRBV18 and TRBJ2-7; the D gene is possibly TRBD1 (6 bases). CDR1 and CDR2 (germline): KGHSH, LQKENI. The CDR3 is 15 amino acids. V was trimmed by 1 base and J by 1 base, leaving 11 bases between them.

The chain is built from TRBV11-2 and TRBJ2-5, with 9 nucleotides matching TRBD2. This CDR3 region has 18 residues. The germline V gene has CDR1 SGHAT and CDR2 FQNNGV. Trimming at V came to 0 bases and at J to 5 bases, leaving 13 bases not matched to a gene. This chain's CDR3 is CASSLDFGSGGPGETQYF. CDR3 bases: TGTGCCAGCAGCTTAGATTTTGGTAGCGGGGGCCCCGGGGAGACCCAGTACTTC.

This clone has a handful of counts. The chain couples TRBV5-1 to TRBJ2-1; 15 bases are shared with TRBD2. The CDR3 loop spans 16 amino acids. V lost 4 bases to trimming and J lost 6 bases; unmatched junction nucleotides: 5. In germline, CDR1 is SGHRS, CDR2 YFSETQ. The CDR3 sequence is CASSPRTSGGANEQFF. The CDR3 DNA follows: TGCGCCAGCAGCCCACGGACTAGCGGGGGGGCCAATGAGCAGTTCTTC.

CDR3 loop: CASIAGQGTGVRSNQPQHF. The CDR3 nucleotides are TGTGCCAGTATCGCAGGGCAAGGGACAGGGGTGAGAAGCAATCAGCCCCAGCATTTT. The V gene is TRBV19, the J gene TRBJ1-5; TRBD1 aligns across 10 bases. Germline V gene data show CDR1 as LNHDA and CDR2 as SQIVND (reference sequence). V trimming: 7 bases; J trimming: 1 base; junction bases outside the gene matches: 16. The CDR3 contains 19 residues. The entire variable domain, with the rest obtained from reference TRBV19 and TRBJ1-5, is as follows: DGGITQSPKYLFRKEGQNVTLSCEQNLNHDAMYWYRQDPGQGLRLIYYSQIVNDFQKGDIAEGYSVSREKKESFPLTVTSAQKNPTAFYLCASIAGQGTGVRSNQPQHFGDGTRLSIL.

The J gene is TRBJ1-3, the V gene TRBV30; a weak D match, TRBD1 (6 bases). The CDR3 totals 14 residues. Germline lookup yields CDR1 GTSNPN and CDR2 SVGIG (reference sequence). Deletions cut 2 bases from V and 5 bases from J, with 13 bases between. CDR3 DNA: TGTGCCTGGAGTCGAACAGGGAATCGAAACACCATATATTTT. Translated, it gives CAWSRTGNRNTIYF.

The table lists this clone with a few counts. The CDR3 loop reads CASSEGLGNTIYF. The CDR3 bases are TGTGCCAGCAGTGAAGGGCTCGGAAACACCATATATTTT. The J gene is TRBJ1-3, the V gene TRBV2, with D hard to call. V dropped 1 base and J dropped 4 bases, with 5 bases sitting between them. CDR1 SNHLY and CDR2 FYNNEI come from the germline V gene. CDR3 length: 13 residues. Looking up the rest from reference TRBV2 and TRBJ1-3 gives the full variable domain: EPEVTQTPSHQVTQMGQEVILRCVPISNHLYFYWYRQILGQKVEFLVSFYNNEISEKSEIFDDQFSVERPDGSNFTLKIRSTKLEDSAMYFCASSEGLGNTIYFGEGSWLTVV.

The chain uses TRBV30 and TRBJ2-3; 13 bases map to TRBD2. V lost 2 bases to trimming and J lost 0 bases; unmatched junction nucleotides: 11. This CDR3 is 19 amino acids long. Germline V gene data show CDR1 as GTSNPN and CDR2 as SVGIG (reference sequence). The CDR3 coding sequence is TGTGCCTGGAGTCCAGGGGGACTAGCGGGAATAGGGAGCACAGATACGCAGTATTTT. Its protein is CAWSPGGLAGIGSTDTQYF.

V usage is TRBV6-5 and J usage is TRBJ2-5; no reliable D call. Germline V CDR1 and CDR2: MNHEY, SVGAGI. This CDR3 spans 12 amino acids. Trimming took 5 bases from V and 7 from J, leaving 11 bases between them. CDR3 sequence reads: CASSTETGTQYF. In nucleotides, the CDR3 is TGTGCCAGCAGTACCGAAACTGGGACCCAGTACTTC.

The chain is built from TRBV7-2 and TRBJ2-3; TRBD2 might be the D (5 bases). This CDR3 has 15 amino acids. Germline CDR1 and CDR2: SGHTA and FQGNSA. The V and J ends lost 5 bases and 2 bases respectively, with 14 bases between them. This chain's CDR3 is CASSIGLAHTDTQYF. The CDR3 DNA is TGTGCCAGCAGCATAGGGCTAGCTCACACAGATACGCAGTATTTT.

This chain links TRBV19 with TRBJ2-5, with D possibly being TRBD1 (5 bases). Per the germline V gene, CDR1 is LNHDA and CDR2 is SQIVND (reference sequence). The CDR3 length is 11 residues. The V and J ends lost 5 bases and 5 bases respectively, with 6 bases between them. CDR3 protein: CASSAGETQYF. In DNA form, the CDR3 reads TGTGCCAGTAGTGCAGGGGAGACCCAGTACTTC.

J is TRBJ2-7 and V is TRBV4-2; a weak D match, TRBD1 (5 bases). V lost 1 base, J lost 3 bases, and 19 bases lay in between. From germline, CDR1 is LGHNA and CDR2 YNFKEQ. The CDR3 extends over 17 amino acids. The chain's CDR3 is CASSQGAEVQGFYEQYF. CDR3 coding DNA: TGTGCCAGCAGCCAAGGAGCTGAAGTCCAGGGATTCTACGAGCAGTACTTC.

The V gene is TRBV5-4, the J gene TRBJ2-1; D ambiguous. Germline CDR1 SGHNT, CDR2 YYREEE (reference sequence). This CDR3 has 17 residues. V lost 0 bases, J lost 4 bases, and 17 bases lay in between. DNA of the CDR3: TGTGCCAGCAGCTTGGGCCCCTCTCGGAGCCAGTACAATGAGCAGTTCTTC. Translation: CASSLGPSRSQYNEQFF.

There are a few counts of this clone. The chain recombines TRBV5-6 with TRBJ2-5; D is perhaps TRBD1 (6 bases). CDR3 length equals 13 residues. Trimming removed 0 bases from V and 8 bases from J, with 11 bases in between. Germline lookup yields CDR1 SGHDT and CDR2 YYEEEE. CDR3 DNA: TGTGCCAGCAGCTTGGGGACAGATCTTACCCAGTACTTC. It codes for CASSLGTDLTQYF.

V and J are TRBV9 and TRBJ1-1, with D perhaps matching TRBD1 (6 bases). The CDR3 runs to 12 residues. The V end was cut by 4 bases, the J end by 11 bases, with 15 bases between. Germline-derived CDR1 and CDR2 are SGDLS and YYNGEE. The CDR3, as DNA: TGTGCCAGCAGCCCAACCCCAGGGGATGCTTTCTTT. Translation gives CASSPTPGDAFF. The full variable domain, with the rest looked up from reference TRBV9 and TRBJ1-1, is DSGVTQTPKHLITATGQRVTLRCSPRSGDLSVYWYQQSLDQGLQFLIQYYNGEERAKGNILERFSAQQFPDLHSELNLSSLELGDSALYFCASSPTPGDAFFGQGTRLTVV.

The chain carries TRBV5-1 and TRBJ1-1; tentatively, D is TRBD1 (5 bases). This CDR3 is 14 amino acids long. V lost 0 bases to trimming and J lost 6 bases, with 12 bases between them. Germline lookup yields CDR1 SGHRS and CDR2 YFSETQ. The CDR3 is CASSLGAGTPEAFF. CDR3 bases: TGCGCCAGCAGCTTGGGAGCAGGGACTCCTGAAGCTTTCTTT.